This entry lists 27 T cell receptor beta chains sequenced from one sample in a study of blood T cell repertoires in COVID-19. Sequenced by immunoSEQ multiplex PCR; TCRdb stores in-frame clones only, minus some. The data show over 120,000 clones, approximately 80% seen once. The sample consisted of peripheral blood. The source of these receptors is a human donor in a cohort sampled during active COVID-19.

CDR3 in amino acids: CASSLAGLARETQYF. The DNA of the CDR3 is TGCGCCAGCAGCTTGGCCGGACTAGCGAGGGAGACCCAGTACTTC. The genes are TRBV5-1 and TRBJ2-5, with TRBD2 matching 9 bases. The trim removed 0 bases at V and 5 bases at J, leaving 5 bases unmatched. Germline values: CDR1 SGHRS, CDR2 YFSETQ. The CDR3 loop spans 15 amino acids.

This chain links TRBV19 with TRBJ2-6; no reliable D call. The CDR3 is made up of 18 amino acids. Germline V CDR1 and CDR2: LNHDA, SQIVND (reference sequence). Trimming pared 0 bases from V and 0 bases from J, leaving 12 bases between. The chain's CDR3 is CASSIDTRSFSGANVLTF. CDR3 nucleotide sequence: TGTGCCAGTAGTATAGACACACGATCCTTCTCTGGGGCCAACGTCCTGACTTTC. The entire variable domain, with the rest obtained from reference TRBV19 and TRBJ2-6, is as follows: DGGITQSPKYLFRKEGQNVTLSCEQNLNHDAMYWYRQDPGQGLRLIYYSQIVNDFQKGDIAEGYSVSREKKESFPLTVTSAQKNPTAFYLCASSIDTRSFSGANVLTFGAGSRLTVL.

The DNA for the CDR3 is TGCGCCAGCAGCTTGGAGCTGGGGGCGAACTATGGCTACACCTTC. Translated: CASSLELGANYGYTF. J is TRBJ1-2 and V is TRBV5-1; weak D call: TRBD1 (6 bases). Germline V gives CDR1 SGHRS, CDR2 YFSETQ. This CDR3 comprises 15 residues. The V end was cut by 0 bases, the J end by 2 bases, with 11 bases between. Full variable domain (outside the CDR3, taken from reference TRBV5-1 and TRBJ1-2): KAGVTQTPRYLIKTRGQQVTLSCSPISGHRSVSWYQQTPGQGLQFLFEYFSETQRNKGNFPGRFSGRQFSNSRSEMNVSTLELGDSALYLCASSLELGANYGYTFGSGTRLTVV.

This chain links TRBV21-1 with TRBJ2-7; no check of the table's D call, TRBD1, against the DNA was made. TRBV21-1 is a pseudogene. The CDR3 loop spans 17 amino acids. The CDR3 here is CASSKSDRDRGSYEQYV. The CDR3 nucleotides read TGTGCCAGCAGCAAATCTGATCGGGACAGGGGGTCCTACGAGCAGTACGTC.

This clone was recorded a few times. The rearrangement uses TRBV3-1 (or the pseudogene TRBV3-2) and TRBJ1-6; 8 nucleotides match TRBD1. This CDR3 contains 15 residues. Germline V lookup: CDR1 LGHDT, CDR2 YNNKEL (reference sequence). J gave up 5 bases and V 4 bases, and 4 bases lay outside the gene matches. CDR3 in DNA: TGTGCCAGCAGCCCGACAGGGGACCATAATTCACCCCTCCACTTT. This translates into CASSPTGDHNSPLHF.

This chain uses TRBV11-2 with TRBJ2-5; a weak D match, TRBD1 (7 bases). Germline V CDR1 and CDR2: SGHAT, FQNNGV. This CDR3 comprises 14 residues. Trimming pared 4 bases from V and 5 bases from J, leaving 14 bases between. CDR3 in amino acids: CASSSQGGVETQYF. The CDR3 DNA reads TGTGCCAGCAGCTCCCAGGGGGGAGTGGAGACCCAGTACTTC.

The chain combines TRBV6-5 with TRBJ2-1, with a weak D call TRBD2 (7 bases). Between the trimmed V and J ends, which lost 6 bases and 10 bases, there was a span of 22 bases. From germline, CDR1 is MNHEY and CDR2 SVGAGI. CDR3 size: 15 residues. The DNA of the CDR3 is TGTGCCAGCAGACCCGGGGGGCTGAATACAGGGGAGCAGTTCTTC. Translation: CASRPGGLNTGEQFF.

The rearrangement joins TRBV2 to TRBJ2-3; 10 bases line up with TRBD2. V shed 5 bases and J 4 bases; nucleotides not matched to a gene: 6. The CDR3 sequence is 15 residues long. Germline CDR1 is SNHLY and CDR2 is FYNNEI. CDR3 in DNA: TGTGCCAGCAGTCTTACTAGCGGGAAGGCAGATACGCAGTATTTT. It is translated as CASSLTSGKADTQYF.

The CDR3 nucleotides read TGTGCCAGCAGCTTGGAGGGGGTAGGGAGCGGCATTCAGTACTTC. Translated: CASSLEGVGSGIQYF. This sequence joins TRBV5-5 and TRBJ2-4, with D possibly matching TRBD1 (6 bases). This CDR3 has 15 amino acids. The V and J ends lost 0 bases and 9 bases respectively, with 16 bases between them. Germline V CDR1 and CDR2: SGHKS, YYEKEE (reference sequence).

The V and J genes are TRBV28 and TRBJ1-1, with D hard to call. V gave up 7 bases and J gave up 1 base, with 16 bases separating them. Germline CDR1 is MDHEN and CDR2 is SYDVKM. The CDR3 covers 15 residues. CDR3 sequence: CASKGQATRNTEAFF. CDR3 nucleotides: TGTGCCAGCAAAGGCCAGGCAACTAGGAACACTGAAGCTTTCTTT.

The CDR3 loop reads CASSLGELAKNIQYF. As DNA, the CDR3 is TGCGCCAGCAGCTTGGGGGAGCTAGCCAAAAACATTCAGTACTTC. The V gene is TRBV5-1, the J gene TRBJ2-4; possible D gene TRBD2, 5 bases. The CDR3 loop spans 15 amino acids. Germline V gene sequence: CDR1 SGHRS, CDR2 YFSETQ. Deletions cut 0 bases from V and 0 bases from J, with 7 bases between.

The V gene is TRBV28, the J gene TRBJ1-5; D may be TRBD1 (5 bases). Per germline, CDR1 MDHEN and CDR2 SYDVKM. CDR3 length equals 15 residues. Trimming removed 6 bases at V and 0 bases at J, with 12 bases between. CDR3 DNA sequence: TGTGCCAGCAGCATTGCCAGGGATAGCAATCAGCCCCAGCATTTT. Translated: CASSIARDSNQPQHF. The full variable domain, rest sourced from reference TRBV28 and TRBJ1-5, is DVKVTQSSRYLVKRTGEKVFLECVQDMDHENMFWYRQDPGLGLRLIYFSYDVKMKEKGDIPEGYSVSREKKERFSLILESASTNQTSMYLCASSIARDSNQPQHFGDGTRLSIL.

CDR3 residues: CASSLVRPGGTEAFF. CDR3 nucleotides: TGTGCCAGCAGCTTGGTTCGGCCCGGCGGCACTGAAGCTTTCTTT. The rearrangement uses TRBV5-5 and TRBJ1-1; D unresolved. Germline loops: CDR1 SGHKS, CDR2 YYEKEE (reference sequence). The CDR3 is 15 amino acids. Trimming shortened V by 0 bases and J by 4 bases, and 13 bases separated the two germline ends.

The genes are TRBV5-6 and TRBJ1-6; D unresolved. Germline-derived CDR1 and CDR2 are SGHDT and YYEEEE. The V and J ends lost 2 bases and 1 base respectively, with 10 bases between them. This CDR3 has 16 amino acids. CDR3 loop: CASSFVGQSYNSPLHF. The DNA of the CDR3 is TGTGCCAGCAGCTTTGTTGGGCAGTCCTATAATTCACCCCTCCACTTT.

V usage is TRBV12-3 or TRBV12-4 and J usage is TRBJ2-3, with a possible D match to TRBD2 (6 bases). V lost 5 bases and J 5 bases, leaving 11 bases between the germline ends. This CDR3 region has 13 residues. CDR3 DNA: TGTGCCAGCAGTCGGGACTCACTAGATACGCAGTATTTT. Its translation is CASSRDSLDTQYF.

The rearrangement uses TRBV29-1 and TRBJ2-6; 9 bases are shared with TRBD1. V gave up 4 bases and J gave up 0 bases; unmatched junction bases: 7. The CDR3 runs to 17 residues. The germline CDR1 and CDR2 sequences are SQVTM and ANQGSEA. The CDR3 DNA sequence: TGCAGCGTTGGGGGGACAGGGTCGAGCTCTGGGGCCAACGTCCTGACTTTC. Translating gives CSVGGTGSSSGANVLTF.

The chain links TRBV9 to TRBJ1-4; 12 positions agree with TRBD1. The CDR3 contains 18 residues. Germline V lookup: CDR1 SGDLS, CDR2 YYNGEE. V shed 3 bases, J shed 3 bases, and the junction held 9 bases outside the gene matches. CDR3 DNA sequence: TGTGCCAGCAGCGACCTTCCGGGACAGGGGGCCCCTAATGAAAAACTGTTTTTT. It yields the protein CASSDLPGQGAPNEKLFF.

V gene TRBV7-8 combines with J gene TRBJ2-1; no clear D. The CDR3 sequence is 15 residues long. CDR1 and CDR2 from the germline V gene are SGHVS and FQNEAQ. Trimming left V 2 bases short and J 6 bases short, with 14 bases between. CDR3 coding DNA: TGTGCCAGCAGCTTATCAAGAATACCGGGCAATGAGCAGTTCTTC. The encoded protein is CASSLSRIPGNEQFF. Full variable domain (rest looked up from reference TRBV7-8 and TRBJ2-1): GAGVSQSPRYKVAKRGQDVALRCDPISGHVSLFWYQQALGQGPEFLTYFQNEAQLDKSGLPSDRFFAERPEGSVSTLKIQRTQQEDSAVYLCASSLSRIPGNEQFFGPGTRLTVL.

The chain combines TRBV7-2 with TRBJ2-3; a possible D gene is TRBD1 (6 bases). V lost 2 bases, J lost 3 bases, and 12 bases lay in between. Germline lookup yields CDR1 SGHTA and CDR2 FQGNSA. This CDR3 spans 15 amino acids. The CDR3 loop is CASSLRIQGTDTQYF. The CDR3 DNA is TGTGCCAGCAGCTTAAGAATTCAGGGGACAGATACGCAGTATTTT.

The chain uses TRBV12-3 or TRBV12-4 and TRBJ2-5, with D possibly TRBD2 on 6 matching bases. The CDR3 extends over 12 amino acids. The V end was cut by 6 bases, the J end by 5 bases, with 10 bases between. Here the CDR3 reads CASSRSGETQYF. The CDR3 DNA sequence: TGTGCCAGCAGCCGGAGCGGGGAGACCCAGTACTTC.

The rearrangement uses TRBV10-3 and TRBJ2-4, with D unresolved. The CDR3 length is 13 residues. Germline V gene data show CDR1 as ENHRY and CDR2 as SYGVKD. V dropped 7 bases and J dropped 5 bases, with 12 bases sitting between them. The CDR3 loop is CAIKAEVENIQYF. As DNA, the CDR3 is TGTGCCATCAAGGCAGAGGTCGAAAACATTCAGTACTTC.

The chain has TRBV6-4 and TRBJ2-1; D is possibly TRBD1 (5 bases). The CDR3 has 13 residues. Germline V lookup: CDR1 MRHNA, CDR2 SNTAGT. V was shortened by 5 bases and J by 4 bases, with 9 bases between the two germline ends. CDR3 sequence: CASSSTAYNEQFF. For the CDR3, the DNA is TGTGCCAGCAGTTCGACAGCTTACAATGAGCAGTTCTTC.

This sequence joins TRBV30 and TRBJ2-5, with a tentative D call TRBD2 (5 bases). The CDR3 totals 14 residues. Per the germline V gene, CDR1 is GTSNPN and CDR2 is SVGIG (reference sequence). V was trimmed by 2 bases and J by 3 bases, leaving 13 bases between them. Written as DNA, the CDR3 is TGTGCCTGGAGTAACCCGGGATCCAAAGAGACCCAGTACTTC. Amino acids: CAWSNPGSKETQYF.

This chain links TRBV30 with TRBJ2-1; TRBD2 matches at 10 bases. V shed 4 bases and J 10 bases; nucleotides not matched to a gene: 13. The CDR3 sequence is 15 residues long. Germline V CDR1 and CDR2: GTSNPN, SVGIG (reference sequence). CDR3 loop: CAWTSGGGGFREQFF. The CDR3 DNA is TGTGCCTGGACTAGCGGGGGAGGGGGGTTTAGAGAGCAGTTCTTC.

The V call is TRBV7-3, the J call TRBJ1-2, with 11 bases matching TRBD1. Germline CDR1 reads SGHTA; CDR2 reads FQGTGA. V gave up 2 bases and J gave up 7 bases; unmatched junction bases: 6. The CDR3 spans 15 residues. DNA for the CDR3: TGTGCCAGCAGCTTATCAGGACAGGGGGCGGGTGGCTACACCTTC. Translation gives CASSLSGQGAGGYTF.

The chain uses TRBV4-2 and TRBJ2-3; 10 nucleotides line up with TRBD2. V lost 4 bases, J lost 3 bases, and 10 bases stayed unmatched. The CDR3 is 17 amino acids. Germline V gene lookup returns CDR1 LGHNA and CDR2 YNFKEQ. CDR3 region: CASSPHSAGGLTDTQYF. Written as DNA, the CDR3 is TGTGCCAGCAGCCCCCATTCAGCGGGGGGGCTGACAGATACGCAGTATTTT.

CDR3 in amino acids: CASSLTGTEGNTIYF. In DNA form, the CDR3 reads TGCGCCAGCAGCTTAACCGGGACAGAGGGAAACACCATATATTTT. This chain links TRBV5-1 with TRBJ1-3; 7 bases align to TRBD1. This CDR3 comprises 15 residues. CDR1 and CDR2 from the germline V gene are SGHRS and YFSETQ. Losses at the gene ends were 2 bases for V and 4 bases for J; bases not matched to a gene: 6.